Listed below are T cell receptor beta chains from one sample, sequenced in a study of response to subunit inactivated influenza vaccine. TCRdb re-analysed the RT-PCR reads in MiXCR, keeping a single row per CDR3 protein. The profile shows about half a million distinct CDR3 sequences, about a tenth of them singletons. Material: PBMCs from blood, obtained 40 to 50 days after vaccination. The receptors were gathered from a man aged 45-65 years who received an inactivated influenza vaccine. Both conserved end residues are part of each CDR3. The D gene is left open where the match is weak. The size of a clone is reported for some rows only, either as once, few or many, or as a class for expanded clones.

CDR3nt: TGCAGTGCGGGGGGGTCCTCGCTTGGCTATGGCTACACCTTC; CDR3aa: CSAGGSSLGYGYTF; j_gene: TRBJ1-2; abundance: few; d_gene: .; v_gene: TRBV20-1
CDR3nt: TGTGCCAGCTCACCGATGCAGGGTATGGATTCACCCCTCCACTTT; CDR3aa: CASSPMQGMDSPLHF; j_gene: TRBJ1-6; abundance: .; d_gene: .; v_gene: TRBV18
CDR3nt: TGTGCCAGCATGTCCCGCCGGTGGGGGAGTAATCAGCCCCAGCATTTT; CDR3aa: CASMSRRWGSNQPQHF; j_gene: TRBJ1-5; abundance: few; d_gene: .; v_gene: TRBV27
CDR3nt: TGTGCCATCAGGGGGGACAGGAACACTGAAGCTTTCTTT; CDR3aa: CAIRGDRNTEAFF; j_gene: TRBJ1-1; abundance: .; d_gene: TRBD1; v_gene: TRBV10-3
CDR3nt: TGTGCCACCAGTGACCCTGTCACAGGGGACGATACGCAGTATTTT; CDR3aa: CATSDPVTGDDTQYF; j_gene: TRBJ2-3; abundance: once; d_gene: TRBD1; v_gene: TRBV24-1
CDR3nt: TGTGCCAGCAGCCACCTCCCGACCGGGGCCAGAAGGTCCTACGAGCAGTACTTC; CDR3aa: CASSHLPTGARRSYEQYF; j_gene: TRBJ2-7; abundance: .; d_gene: .; v_gene: TRBV3-1
CDR3nt: TGTGCCAGCAGCCCCCCCCTGGGGCAAGAGACCCAGTACTTC; CDR3aa: CASSPPLGQETQYF; j_gene: TRBJ2-5; abundance: .; d_gene: .; v_gene: TRBV7-9
CDR3nt: TGTGCCAGCAGTTACTCGAATGGGGGCGATACGCAGTATTTT; CDR3aa: CASSYSNGGDTQYF; j_gene: TRBJ2-3; abundance: few; d_gene: .; v_gene: TRBV6-5
CDR3nt: TGTGCCACCAGTGATTTGTGGCAGGGCGGCGGCTACACCTTC; CDR3aa: CATSDLWQGGGYTF; j_gene: TRBJ1-2; abundance: many; d_gene: .; v_gene: TRBV24-1
CDR3nt: TGTGCCAGCAACCCGGGACTAGCGGAGGGGGGGACCCAGTACTTC; CDR3aa: CASNPGLAEGGTQYF; j_gene: TRBJ2-5; abundance: few; d_gene: TRBD2; v_gene: TRBV12-3/TRBV12-4
CDR3nt: TGTGCCAGCAGTTTACGGTGGGGCTACGAGCAGTACTTC; CDR3aa: CASSLRWGYEQYF; j_gene: TRBJ2-7; abundance: .; d_gene: .; v_gene: TRBV12-3/TRBV12-4
CDR3nt: TGTGCCAGCAGCTTTACGCCTTTGGGGACAGGGGCCGGGGAGCTGTTTTTT; CDR3aa: CASSFTPLGTGAGELFF; j_gene: TRBJ2-2; abundance: few; d_gene: TRBD1; v_gene: TRBV7-3
CDR3nt: TGTGCCAGCAGCCCTAGGTTTAGGCTAGCGGGGAGCACAGATACGCAGTATTTT; CDR3aa: CASSPRFRLAGSTDTQYF; j_gene: TRBJ2-3; abundance: many; d_gene: TRBD2; v_gene: TRBV11-2
CDR3nt: TGCAGTGCTAGATCAGGACTAGCGGGGGAGAAAGATACGCAGTATTTT; CDR3aa: CSARSGLAGEKDTQYF; j_gene: TRBJ2-3; abundance: .; d_gene: TRBD2; v_gene: TRBV20-1
CDR3nt: TGTGCCAGCAGCCGTTTGTTCGGGGGAGGTGAAAAACTGTTTTTT; CDR3aa: CASSRLFGGGEKLFF; j_gene: TRBJ1-4; abundance: .; d_gene: .; v_gene: TRBV6-1
CDR3nt: TGCAGTGCCTGGGGTATGTCGGGCGACATAGCGGATACGCAGTATTTT; CDR3aa: CSAWGMSGDIADTQYF; j_gene: TRBJ2-3; abundance: .; d_gene: .; v_gene: TRBV20-1
CDR3nt: TGCGCCAGCAGCGTGGGACAGGGGGTGTTGGAGGAGCTGTTTTTT; CDR3aa: CASSVGQGVLEELFF; j_gene: TRBJ2-2; abundance: few; d_gene: TRBD1; v_gene: TRBV5-1
CDR3nt: TGTGCCACCAGCTTCCTGGTTCTTAAAGGCACGAATGAGCAGTTCTTC; CDR3aa: CATSFLVLKGTNEQFF; j_gene: TRBJ2-1; abundance: .; d_gene: .; v_gene: TRBV15
CDR3nt: TGTGCCAGCAGCGCCGGGACAGGGGGCCTCTACGAGCAGTACTTC; CDR3aa: CASSAGTGGLYEQYF; j_gene: TRBJ2-7; abundance: .; d_gene: TRBD1; v_gene: TRBV7-2
CDR3nt: TGTGCCAGCGCAGGGAACACCGGGGAGCTGTTTTTT; CDR3aa: CASAGNTGELFF; j_gene: TRBJ2-2; abundance: few; d_gene: .; v_gene: TRBV18
CDR3nt: TGTGCTAGTGGTTTGGTTCCGGGACAATACGCTGTTCGGCCCCAGCATTTT; CDR3aa: CASGLVPGQYAVRPQHF; j_gene: TRBJ1-5; abundance: .; d_gene: .; v_gene: TRBV12-5
CDR3nt: TGTGCCACCAGTGATTCATGGGCGAATAGCAATCAGCCCCAGCATTTT; CDR3aa: CATSDSWANSNQPQHF; j_gene: TRBJ1-5; abundance: many; d_gene: .; v_gene: TRBV24-1
CDR3nt: TGTGCCAGCAGCCCGTGGACAGGGGATGCCGGGGAGCTGTTTTTT; CDR3aa: CASSPWTGDAGELFF; j_gene: TRBJ2-2; abundance: few; d_gene: TRBD1; v_gene: TRBV7-2
CDR3nt: TGTGCCACCCTTGCGGCTGGACAGGTTCAATACTTC; CDR3aa: CATLAAGQVQYF; j_gene: TRBJ2-7; abundance: .; d_gene: TRBD1; v_gene: TRBV7-3
CDR3nt: TGTGCCAGCGGAAGGACAGGCAATGAGCAGTTCTTC; CDR3aa: CASGRTGNEQFF; j_gene: TRBJ2-1; abundance: many; d_gene: TRBD1; v_gene: TRBV12-3/TRBV12-4
CDR3nt: TGTGCCAGCAGTCGGACGGGGAGGGGGACTGAAGCTTTCTTT; CDR3aa: CASSRTGRGTEAFF; j_gene: TRBJ1-1; abundance: few; d_gene: .; v_gene: TRBV12-3/TRBV12-4